This TCR beta chain was sequenced in a study of blood T cell repertoires in COVID-19. The CDR3 runs 13 residues. The V end lost 0 bases, the J end lost 8 bases, and 10 bases lay between the germline ends. CDR1 and CDR2 from the germline V gene are MNHEY and SMNVEV (reference sequence). Authors' data handling: Reference gene primers were amplified, and this amplification served to estimate nucleated cell counts. The method was immunoSEQ multiplex PCR; TCRdb's version includes in-frame clones alone and lacks a portion of them. That table furnishes V, J and clone size, whereas the DNA furnished D and trimming. The sample consists of some 270,000 clones, 75% to 90% of them appearing once.

The chain recombines TRBV27 with TRBJ1-2; tentative D call: TRBD1 (6 bases). Input material: peripheral blood. The TCR was taken from a woman in her seventies with acute or convalescent COVID-19. CDR3 sequence (DNA): TGTGCCAGCAGTTTATCGGGGGCCGGCGGCTACACCTTC. Amino acids: CASSLSGAGGYTF.